This TCR beta chain was identified during a study of blood T cells in healthy people across ages. Overall study: About one barcoded beta molecule per two T cells was captured by template switching.

Each sample yielded at least 7 million isolated PBMCs. The second PCR ran roughly 6 to 11 cycles with a sample-barcoded 5' primer and J-beta primers. Via MiXCR, TCRdb re-called the 5' RACE reads, giving one row per CDR3 protein. Of 540,000 or so distinct CDR3 sequences in the sample, 40% to 55% are singletons; the top ten hold under 30%. The receptor was isolated from a man at least 80 years old in good health. The sequenced sample was blood.

This CDR3 is CVCSLTGDSTYEQYF. The CDR3 nucleotides are TGTGTCTGCAGTCTTACAGGGGACTCCACCTACGAGCAGTACTTC. This chain connects TRBV2 to TRBJ2-4, with a possible D match to TRBD1 (7 bases). The J call may be incorrect, as the DNA end agrees better with TRBJ2-7. This CDR3 comprises 15 residues. The germline CDR1 and CDR2 sequences are SNHLY and FYNNEI.